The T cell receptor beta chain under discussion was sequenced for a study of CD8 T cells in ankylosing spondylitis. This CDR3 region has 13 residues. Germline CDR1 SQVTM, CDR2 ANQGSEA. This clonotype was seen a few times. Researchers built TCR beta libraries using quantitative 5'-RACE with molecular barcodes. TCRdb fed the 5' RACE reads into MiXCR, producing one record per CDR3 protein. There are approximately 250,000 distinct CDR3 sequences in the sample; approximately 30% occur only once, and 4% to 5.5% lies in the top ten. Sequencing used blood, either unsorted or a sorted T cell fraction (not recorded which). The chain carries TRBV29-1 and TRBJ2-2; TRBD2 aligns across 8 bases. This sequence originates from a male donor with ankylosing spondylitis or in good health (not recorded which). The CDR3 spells CSEIGGDTGELFF. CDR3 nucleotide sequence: TGCAGTGAGATCGGGGGGGATACCGGGGAGCTGTTTTTT.